The present entry profiles one T cell receptor beta chain with its context. The data originate from a study of cytomegalovirus exposure and HLA in healthy donors. Study overall: Early released data comprised 80 million to 90 million unique TCRs from HLA-typed donors.

Though probably carrying unrecorded immune exposures, donors were nominally healthy at sampling. The PCR used 60 Vbeta and 13 Jbeta primers. The data were produced by immunoSEQ multiplex PCR, yet TCRdb's version contains in-frame clones alone and is incomplete. The data hold about 140,000 clones, with approximately 71% observed a single time. J gave up 0 bases and V 0 bases, and 9 bases lay outside the gene matches. The CDR3 sequence is 19 residues long. Germline CDR1 and CDR2: PRHDT and FYEKMQ (reference sequence). The sequence derives from a middle-aged man in good health and CMV-seronegative. Sequencing was carried out using PBMCs. The rearrangement joins TRBV13 to TRBJ2-5; 11 nucleotides align to TRBD2. This chain's CDR3 is CASSLGATSGGPYQETQYF. CDR3 sequence (DNA): TGTGCCAGCAGCTTAGGCGCAACTAGCGGGGGCCCGTACCAAGAGACCCAGTACTTC.